These 11 T cell receptor beta chains were sequenced from one sample in a study of blood T cell repertoires in COVID-19 (dated by TCRdb to the early 2020s). Library preparation used the immunoSEQ multiplex PCR assay. TCRdb re-hosts the immuneACCESS table, in-frame sequences only. Its copies lack some clones; in the studies checked, an unresolved V gene accounts for under half of them, and the cause for the rest is not known. This sample gives around 300,000 clones in total; approximately 85% of them show up just once. In total, the top ten clones hold approximately 9.9% of the sample. The sample consisted of peripheral blood. The origin of the receptors is a woman aged 70-85 years with acute or convalescent COVID-19.

The chain employs TRBV6-4 and TRBJ1-4, with 8 bases lining up with TRBD1. The CDR3 is 13 amino acids. With 10 bases clipped from V and 5 bases from J, the junction kept 6 bases outside the gene matches. Germline values: CDR1 MRHNA, CDR2 SNTAGT. CDR3 DNA sequence: TGTGCCACCAGGACAGGGAGGAATGAAAAACTGTTTTTT. It specifies CATRTGRNEKLFF.

V usage is TRBV4-2 and J usage is TRBJ1-2, with 8 bases identical to TRBD1. Unmatched junction bases numbered 4, after V lost 1 base and J lost 3 bases. This CDR3 region has 15 residues. Germline V gives CDR1 LGHNA, CDR2 YNFKEQ. Here the CDR3 reads CASSQAAGQDYGYTF. The CDR3, as DNA: TGTGCCAGCAGCCAAGCCGCGGGACAGGACTATGGCTACACCTTC.

This rearrangement joins TRBV6-5 to TRBJ1-4; D may be TRBD1 (6 bases). The CDR3 spans 14 residues. Germline CDR1 reads MNHEY; CDR2 reads SVGAGI. Trimming took 6 bases from V and 6 from J, leaving 14 bases between them. CDR3 in DNA: TGTGCCAGCAGCCCGAGGGGGGGATATGAAAAACTGTTTTTT. Protein sequence: CASSPRGGYEKLFF.

As DNA, the CDR3 is TGTGCCAGCAGTTATAGGGACAGGGGAAACTATGGCTACACCTTC. It is translated as CASSYRDRGNYGYTF. The rearrangement links TRBV2 to TRBJ1-2; 10 positions match TRBD1. Trimming cost V 5 bases and J 2 bases; bases outside gene matches: 5. Germline V gene sequence: CDR1 SNHLY, CDR2 FYNNEI. The CDR3 covers 15 residues. The entire variable domain, with the rest obtained from reference TRBV2 and TRBJ1-2, is as follows: EPEVTQTPSHQVTQMGQEVILRCVPISNHLYFYWYRQILGQKVEFLVSFYNNEISEKSEIFDDQFSVERPDGSNFTLKIRSTKLEDSAMYFCASSYRDRGNYGYTFGSGTRLTVV.

The chain links TRBV11-3 to TRBJ2-1; maybe TRBD2 (7 bases). Looked up from germline, CDR1 is SGHNT and CDR2 is YENEEA. Trimming took off 1 base at V and 3 bases at J, with 16 bases between the two ends. There are 17 residues in the CDR3. For the CDR3, the DNA is TGTGCCAGCAGCTTAGGTGCGGGGGCGGCGTTCTACAATGAGCAGTTCTTC. Its translation: CASSLGAGAAFYNEQFF.

This clone was detected once. The rearrangement uses TRBV15 and TRBJ2-7; D perhaps matches TRBD2 (5 bases). V lost 6 bases, J lost 4 bases, and 16 bases lay in between. This CDR3 is 14 amino acids long. The germline V gene encodes CDR1 LNHNV and CDR2 YYDKDF (reference sequence). CDR3 in amino acids: CATRTGRGQYEQYF. For the CDR3, the DNA is TGTGCCACCAGAACGGGTCGAGGGCAGTACGAGCAGTACTTC.

The rearrangement joins TRBV5-1 to TRBJ2-1; tentatively, D is TRBD1 (6 bases). The V gene's germline CDR1 is SGHRS and CDR2 YFSETQ. This CDR3 has 13 amino acids. Trimming cost V 6 bases and J 6 bases, with 13 bases left between them. CDR3 sequence: CASMSTGSNEQFF. CDR3 DNA sequence: TGCGCCAGCATGTCCACAGGGTCCAATGAGCAGTTCTTC.

This clone was recorded a few times. The rearrangement uses TRBV7-8 and TRBJ2-3; D is possibly TRBD2 (5 bases). This CDR3 has 14 residues. Germline CDR1 is SGHVS and CDR2 is FQNEAQ. V was trimmed by 4 bases and J by 6 bases, leaving 14 bases between them. This chain's CDR3 is CASSSGMGADTQYF. CDR3 DNA sequence: TGTGCCAGCAGCTCCGGAATGGGAGCGGATACGCAGTATTTT.

This clone was observed a handful of times. The chain has TRBV6-1 and TRBJ1-5; D gene uncertain. The germline V gene encodes CDR1 MNHNS and CDR2 SASEGT. Trimming took 4 bases from V and 1 from J, leaving 14 bases between them. The CDR3 covers 16 residues. This CDR3 is CASSVSARRSNQPQHF. The CDR3 region has the DNA TGTGCCAGCAGTGTCTCTGCAAGGCGGAGCAATCAGCCCCAGCATTTT.

The chain links TRBV24-1 to TRBJ1-1; D perhaps matches TRBD1 (6 bases). The CDR3 is 12 residues long. In germline, CDR1 is KGHDR, CDR2 SFDVKD. V was clipped by 0 bases and J by 8 bases, with 6 bases between them. The CDR3 DNA sequence: TGTGCCACCAGTGATTTGACAGGGGAAGCTTTCTTT. Its translation is CATSDLTGEAFF.

The chain has TRBV19 and TRBJ1-6; D not resolved. The length of the CDR3 is 14 residues. Trimming pared 6 bases from V and 7 bases from J, leaving 13 bases between. Germline loops: CDR1 LNHDA, CDR2 SQIVND (reference sequence). CDR3 in DNA: TGTGCCAGTAGGAAAGAAGCCAAGAATTCACCCCTCCACTTT. This sequence encodes CASRKEAKNSPLHF.